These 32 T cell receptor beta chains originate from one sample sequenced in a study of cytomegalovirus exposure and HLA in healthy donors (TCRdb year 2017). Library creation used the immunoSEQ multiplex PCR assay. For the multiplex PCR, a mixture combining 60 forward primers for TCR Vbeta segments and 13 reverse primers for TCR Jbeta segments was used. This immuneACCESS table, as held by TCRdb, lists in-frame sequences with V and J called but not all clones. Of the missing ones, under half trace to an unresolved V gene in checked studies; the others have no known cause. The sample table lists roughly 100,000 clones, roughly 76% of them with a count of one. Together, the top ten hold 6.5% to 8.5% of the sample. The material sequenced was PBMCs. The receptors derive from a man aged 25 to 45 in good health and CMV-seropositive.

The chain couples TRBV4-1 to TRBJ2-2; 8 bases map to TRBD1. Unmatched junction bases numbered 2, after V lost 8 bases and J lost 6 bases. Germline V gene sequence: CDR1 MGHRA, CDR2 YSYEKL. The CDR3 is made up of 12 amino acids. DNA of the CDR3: TGCGCCAGCGGACAGGGTTCCGGGGAGCTGTTTTTT. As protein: CASGQGSGELFF.

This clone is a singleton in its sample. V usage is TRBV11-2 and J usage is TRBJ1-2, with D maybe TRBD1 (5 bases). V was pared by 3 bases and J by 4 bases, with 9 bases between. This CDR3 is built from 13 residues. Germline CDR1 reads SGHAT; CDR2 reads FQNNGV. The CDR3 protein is CASSFQGGYGYTF. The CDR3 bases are TGTGCCAGCAGCTTTCAGGGAGGCTATGGCTACACCTTC.

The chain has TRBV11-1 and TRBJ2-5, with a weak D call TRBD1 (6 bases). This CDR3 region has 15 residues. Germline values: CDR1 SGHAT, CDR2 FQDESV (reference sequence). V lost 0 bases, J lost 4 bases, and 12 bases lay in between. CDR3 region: CASSLAQGNGETQYF. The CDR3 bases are TGTGCCAGCAGCTTAGCCCAGGGGAATGGAGAGACCCAGTACTTC. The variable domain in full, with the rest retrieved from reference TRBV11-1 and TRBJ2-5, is EAEVAQSPRYKITEKSQAVAFWCDPISGHATLYWYRQILGQGPELLVQFQDESVVDDSQLPKDRFSAERLKGVDSTLKIQPAELGDSAMYLCASSLAQGNGETQYFGPGTRLLVL.

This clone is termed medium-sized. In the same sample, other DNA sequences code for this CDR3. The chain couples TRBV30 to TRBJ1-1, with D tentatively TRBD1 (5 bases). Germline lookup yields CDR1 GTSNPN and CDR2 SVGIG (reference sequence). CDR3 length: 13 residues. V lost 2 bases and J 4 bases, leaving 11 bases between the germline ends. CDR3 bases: TGTGCCTGGAGTTGGCTGGGGGGCACTGAAGCTTTCTTT. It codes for CAWSWLGGTEAFF.

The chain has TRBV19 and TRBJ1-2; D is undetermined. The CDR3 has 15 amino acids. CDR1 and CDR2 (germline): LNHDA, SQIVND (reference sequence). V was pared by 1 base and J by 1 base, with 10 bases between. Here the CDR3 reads CASSIVGSINYGYTF. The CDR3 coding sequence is TGTGCCAGTAGTATAGTTGGCAGTATTAACTATGGCTACACCTTC.

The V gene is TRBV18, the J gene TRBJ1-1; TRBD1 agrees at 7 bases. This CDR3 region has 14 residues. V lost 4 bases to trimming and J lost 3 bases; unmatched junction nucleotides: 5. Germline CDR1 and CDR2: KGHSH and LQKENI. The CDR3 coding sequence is TGTGCCAGCTCACTGGACAGGAGACACACTGAAGCTTTCTTT. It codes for CASSLDRRHTEAFF.

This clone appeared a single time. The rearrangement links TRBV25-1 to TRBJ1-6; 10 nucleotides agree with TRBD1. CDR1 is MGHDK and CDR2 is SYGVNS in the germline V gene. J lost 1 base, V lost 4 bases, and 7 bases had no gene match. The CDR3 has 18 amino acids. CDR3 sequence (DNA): TGTGCCAGCAGTGGACAGGGGGCGCGGGGGTCCTATAATTCACCCCTCCACTTT. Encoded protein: CASSGQGARGSYNSPLHF.

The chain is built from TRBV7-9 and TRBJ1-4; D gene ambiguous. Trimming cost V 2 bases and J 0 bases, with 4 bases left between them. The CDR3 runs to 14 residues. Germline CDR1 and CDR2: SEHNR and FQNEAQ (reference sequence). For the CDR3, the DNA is TGTGCCAGCAGCTTAACTGCAACTAATGAAAAACTGTTTTTT. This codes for CASSLTATNEKLFF. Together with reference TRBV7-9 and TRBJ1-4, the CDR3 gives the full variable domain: DTGVSQNPRHKITKRGQNVTFRCDPISEHNRLYWYRQTLGQGPEFLTYFQNEAQLEKSRLLSDRFSAERPKGSFSTLEIQRTEQGDSAMYLCASSLTATNEKLFFGSGTQLSVL.

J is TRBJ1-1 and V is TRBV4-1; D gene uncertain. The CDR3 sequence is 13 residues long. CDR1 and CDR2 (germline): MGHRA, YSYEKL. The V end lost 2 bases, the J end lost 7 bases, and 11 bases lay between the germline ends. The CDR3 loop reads CASSQKMSREAFF. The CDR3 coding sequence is TGCGCCAGCAGCCAAAAGATGAGCCGTGAAGCTTTCTTT.

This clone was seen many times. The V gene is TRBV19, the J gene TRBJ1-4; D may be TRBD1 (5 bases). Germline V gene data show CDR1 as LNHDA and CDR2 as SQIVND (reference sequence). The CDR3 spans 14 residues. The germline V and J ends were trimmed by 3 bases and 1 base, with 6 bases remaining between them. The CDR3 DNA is TGTGCCAGTAGTATGCAGGGAACTAATGAAAAACTGTTTTTT. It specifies CASSMQGTNEKLFF.

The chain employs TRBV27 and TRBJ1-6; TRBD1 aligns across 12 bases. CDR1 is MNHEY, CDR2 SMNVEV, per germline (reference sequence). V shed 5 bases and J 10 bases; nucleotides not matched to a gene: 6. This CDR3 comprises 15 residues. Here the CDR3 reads CASSPGTGGRSPLHF. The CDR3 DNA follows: TGTGCCAGCAGTCCCGGGACAGGGGGCAGGTCACCCCTCCACTTT.

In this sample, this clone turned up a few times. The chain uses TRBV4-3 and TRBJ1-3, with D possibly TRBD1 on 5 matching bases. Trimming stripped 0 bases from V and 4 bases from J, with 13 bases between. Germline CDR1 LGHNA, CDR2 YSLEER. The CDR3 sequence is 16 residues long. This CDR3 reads CASSQDGGVPGNTIYF. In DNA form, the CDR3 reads TGCGCCAGCAGCCAAGACGGGGGGGTACCGGGAAACACCATATATTTT.

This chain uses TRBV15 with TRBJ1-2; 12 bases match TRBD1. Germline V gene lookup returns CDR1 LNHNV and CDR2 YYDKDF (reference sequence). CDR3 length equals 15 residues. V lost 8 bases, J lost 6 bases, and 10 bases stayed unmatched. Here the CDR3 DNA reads TGTGCCACCGAGAGATGGGGACAGGGGGCTGATGGCTACACCTTC. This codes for CATERWGQGADGYTF.

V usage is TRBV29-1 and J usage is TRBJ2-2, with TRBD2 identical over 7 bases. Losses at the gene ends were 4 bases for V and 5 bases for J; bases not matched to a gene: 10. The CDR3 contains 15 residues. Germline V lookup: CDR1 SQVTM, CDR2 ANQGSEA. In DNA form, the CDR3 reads TGCAGCGTTGGACCAAGCGGGGCAGGAACCGGGGAGCTGTTTTTT. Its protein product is CSVGPSGAGTGELFF.

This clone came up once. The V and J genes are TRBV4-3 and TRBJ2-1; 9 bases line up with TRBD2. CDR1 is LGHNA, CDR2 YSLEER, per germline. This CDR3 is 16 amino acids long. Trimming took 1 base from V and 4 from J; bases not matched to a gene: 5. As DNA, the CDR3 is TGCGCCAGCAGCCAAGGAGGGACTAGCCCTTACAATGAGCAGTTCTTC. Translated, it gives CASSQGGTSPYNEQFF.

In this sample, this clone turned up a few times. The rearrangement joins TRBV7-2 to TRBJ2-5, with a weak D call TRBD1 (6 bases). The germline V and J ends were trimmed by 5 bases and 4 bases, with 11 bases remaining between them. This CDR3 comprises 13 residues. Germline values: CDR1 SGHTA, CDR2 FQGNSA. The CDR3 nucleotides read TGTGCCAGCAGCGTACAGGGCGGAGAGACCCAGTACTTC. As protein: CASSVQGGETQYF.

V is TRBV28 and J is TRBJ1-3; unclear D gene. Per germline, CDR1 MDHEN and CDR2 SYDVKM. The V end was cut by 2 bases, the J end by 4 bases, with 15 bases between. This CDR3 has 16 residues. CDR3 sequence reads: CASSLSFRGRGNTIYF. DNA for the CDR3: TGTGCCAGCAGTTTAAGTTTCCGGGGTAGGGGAAACACCATATATTTT.

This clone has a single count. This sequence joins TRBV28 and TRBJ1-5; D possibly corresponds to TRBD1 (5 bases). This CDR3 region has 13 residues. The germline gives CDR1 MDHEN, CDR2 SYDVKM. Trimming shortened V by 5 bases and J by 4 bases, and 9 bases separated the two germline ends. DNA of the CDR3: TGTGCCAGCAGTCGACGGGGGAATCAGCCCCAGCATTTT. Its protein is CASSRRGNQPQHF.

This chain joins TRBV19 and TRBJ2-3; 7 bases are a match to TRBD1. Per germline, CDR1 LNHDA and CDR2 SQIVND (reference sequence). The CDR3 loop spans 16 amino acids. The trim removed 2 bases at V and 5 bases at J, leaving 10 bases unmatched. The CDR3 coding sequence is TGTGCCAGTAGTATAAACCCGACAGGGTATTTAGATACGCAGTATTTT. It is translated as CASSINPTGYLDTQYF.

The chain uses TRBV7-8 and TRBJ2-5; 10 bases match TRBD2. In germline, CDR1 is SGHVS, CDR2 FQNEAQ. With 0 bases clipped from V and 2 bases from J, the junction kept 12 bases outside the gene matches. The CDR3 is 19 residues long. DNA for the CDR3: TGTGCCAGCAGCTTAGCGCAGGATAGCGGGGGGAATAGGCAAGAGACCCAGTACTTC. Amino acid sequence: CASSLAQDSGGNRQETQYF.

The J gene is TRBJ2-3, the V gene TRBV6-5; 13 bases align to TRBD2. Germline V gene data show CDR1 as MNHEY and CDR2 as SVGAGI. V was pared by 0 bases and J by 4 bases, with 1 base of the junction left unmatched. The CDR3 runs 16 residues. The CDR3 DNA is TGTGCCAGCAGTTACTCCGGGACTAGCGGGGCAGATACGCAGTATTTT. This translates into CASSYSGTSGADTQYF.

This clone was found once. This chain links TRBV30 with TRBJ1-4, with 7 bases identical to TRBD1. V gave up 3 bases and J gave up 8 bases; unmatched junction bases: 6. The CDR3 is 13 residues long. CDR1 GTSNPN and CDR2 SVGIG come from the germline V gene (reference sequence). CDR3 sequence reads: CAWSRGGYEKLFF. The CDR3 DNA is TGTGCCTGGAGCAGAGGGGGCTACGAAAAACTGTTTTTT.

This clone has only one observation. CDR3 nucleotides: TGTGCCAGCTCACCCTCGACAGGGACAGGCTCACCCCTCCACTTT. Its translation is CASSPSTGTGSPLHF. This chain joins TRBV18 and TRBJ1-6; 8 bases are shared with TRBD1. Losses at the gene ends were 3 bases for V and 10 bases for J; bases not matched to a gene: 8. The CDR3 runs 15 residues. In germline, CDR1 is KGHSH, CDR2 LQKENI.

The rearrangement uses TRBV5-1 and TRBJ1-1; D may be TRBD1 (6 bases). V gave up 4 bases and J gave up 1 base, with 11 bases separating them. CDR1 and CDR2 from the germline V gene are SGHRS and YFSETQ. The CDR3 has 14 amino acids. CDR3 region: CASSMDRANTEAFF. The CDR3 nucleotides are TGCGCCAGCAGCATGGACAGAGCGAACACTGAAGCTTTCTTT.

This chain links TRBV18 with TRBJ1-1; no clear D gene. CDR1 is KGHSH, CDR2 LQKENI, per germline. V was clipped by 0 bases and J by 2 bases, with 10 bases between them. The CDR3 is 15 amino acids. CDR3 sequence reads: CASSPPGVPNTEAFF. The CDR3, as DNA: TGTGCCAGCTCACCACCGGGAGTCCCTAACACTGAAGCTTTCTTT.

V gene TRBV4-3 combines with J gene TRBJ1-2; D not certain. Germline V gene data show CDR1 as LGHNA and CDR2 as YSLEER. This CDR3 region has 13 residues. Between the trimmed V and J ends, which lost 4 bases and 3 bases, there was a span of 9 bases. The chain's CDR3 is CASSPTRYYGYTF. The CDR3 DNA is TGCGCCAGCAGCCCCACCAGGTACTATGGCTACACCTTC.

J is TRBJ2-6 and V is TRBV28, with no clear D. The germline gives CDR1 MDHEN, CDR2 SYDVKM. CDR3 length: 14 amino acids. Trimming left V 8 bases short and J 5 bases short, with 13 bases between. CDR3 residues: CASRGEVRANVLTF. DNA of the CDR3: TGTGCCAGCCGCGGCGAGGTCAGGGCCAACGTCCTGACTTTC.

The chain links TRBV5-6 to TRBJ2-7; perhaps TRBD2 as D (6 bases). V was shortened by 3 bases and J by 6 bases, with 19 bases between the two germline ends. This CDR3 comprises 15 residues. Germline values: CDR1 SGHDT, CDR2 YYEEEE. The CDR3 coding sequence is TGTGCCAGCAGCTCCGCCGGAGGGTGGACGATCGAGCAGTACTTC. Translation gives CASSSAGGWTIEQYF.

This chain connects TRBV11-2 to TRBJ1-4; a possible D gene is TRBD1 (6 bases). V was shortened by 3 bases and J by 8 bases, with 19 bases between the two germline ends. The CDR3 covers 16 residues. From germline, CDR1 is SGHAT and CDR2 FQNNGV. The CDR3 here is CASSFTTAGAGEKLFF. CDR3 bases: TGTGCCAGCAGCTTCACTACCGCGGGGGCGGGCGAAAAACTGTTTTTT.

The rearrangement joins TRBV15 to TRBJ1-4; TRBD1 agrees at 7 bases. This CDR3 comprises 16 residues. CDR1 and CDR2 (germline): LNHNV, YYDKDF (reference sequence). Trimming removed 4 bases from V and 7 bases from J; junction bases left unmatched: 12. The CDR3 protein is CATSTTSGGGSEKLFF. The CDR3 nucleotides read TGTGCCACCAGCACCACATCGGGAGGGGGCAGTGAAAAACTGTTTTTT.

CDR3 coding DNA: TGTGCCAGCAGAAGGAGGGAGAAGGACACTGAAGCTTTCTTT. Protein sequence: CASRRREKDTEAFF. This chain connects TRBV6-1 to TRBJ1-1; D uncertain. Germline loops: CDR1 MNHNS, CDR2 SASEGT. Trimming left V 6 bases short and J 3 bases short, with 14 bases between. The CDR3 sequence is 14 residues long.

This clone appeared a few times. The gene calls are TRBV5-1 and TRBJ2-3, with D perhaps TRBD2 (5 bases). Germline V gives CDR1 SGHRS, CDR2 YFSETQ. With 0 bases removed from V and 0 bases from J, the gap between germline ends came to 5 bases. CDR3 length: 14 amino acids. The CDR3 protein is CASSLGTSTDTQYF. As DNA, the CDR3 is TGCGCCAGCAGCTTGGGGACTAGCACAGATACGCAGTATTTT.